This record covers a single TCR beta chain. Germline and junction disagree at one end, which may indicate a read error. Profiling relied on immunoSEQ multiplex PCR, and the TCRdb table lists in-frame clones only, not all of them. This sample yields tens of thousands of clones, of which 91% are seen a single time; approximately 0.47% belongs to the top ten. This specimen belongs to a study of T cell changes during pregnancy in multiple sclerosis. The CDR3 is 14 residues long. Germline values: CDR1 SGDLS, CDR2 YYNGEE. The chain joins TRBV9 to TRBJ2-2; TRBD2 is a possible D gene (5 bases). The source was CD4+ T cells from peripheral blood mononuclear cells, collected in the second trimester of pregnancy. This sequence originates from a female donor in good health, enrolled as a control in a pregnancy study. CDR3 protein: CARANVYEHRGAVF. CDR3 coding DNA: TGTGCCAGAGCTAACGTATACGAACACCGGGGAGCTGTTTTT.